The 21 T cell receptor beta chains presented below share a single source sample, sequenced in a study of radiation and T cells in renal cell carcinoma. Libraries were prepared by immunoSEQ multiplex PCR; TCRdb keeps only in-frame clonotypes and omits some of them. The sample has 150,000 or so clones, roughly nine tenths seen once. Noted time point: baseline pretreatment blood. Indicated treatment: 15 Gy SBRT to primary tumor, nephrectomy 4 weeks later. Specimen: blood, collected from a patient whose treatment included radiotherapy and nephrectomy. The receptor source for this set is a woman aged 70-85 years with renal cell carcinoma.

The chain recombines TRBV30 with TRBJ2-1; 8 bases fit TRBD2. CDR1 GTSNPN and CDR2 SVGIG come from the germline V gene (reference sequence). With V trimmed by 4 bases and J by 2 bases, 7 bases remained unmatched. The CDR3 length is 15 residues. The CDR3 region is CAWTPAGGAYNEQFF. DNA of the CDR3: TGTGCCTGGACCCCTGCCGGGGGGGCCTACAATGAGCAGTTCTTC.

V usage is TRBV19 and J usage is TRBJ1-2; D is unclear. Per the germline V gene, CDR1 is LNHDA and CDR2 is SQIVND (reference sequence). V was shortened by 10 bases and J by 2 bases, with 17 bases between the two germline ends. The CDR3 runs 14 residues. CDR3 bases: TGTGCCACCCTCCCGCGGGAGGCGAACTATGGCTACACCTTC. Translation: CATLPREANYGYTF.

The V and J genes are TRBV7-2 and TRBJ1-1; the D gene is possibly TRBD1 (6 bases). Germline CDR1 reads SGHTA; CDR2 reads FQGNSA. The CDR3 runs 14 residues. V was trimmed by 5 bases and J by 2 bases, leaving 12 bases between them. The CDR3 region is CASSRRTVNTEAFF. The CDR3 coding sequence is TGTGCCAGCAGCCGACGGACAGTAAACACTGAAGCTTTCTTT.

This chain uses TRBV5-8 with TRBJ2-3; D is undetermined. Germline V CDR1 and CDR2: SGHTS, YDEGEE. CDR3 length: 13 amino acids. Trimming cost V 3 bases and J 3 bases, with 8 bases left between them. CDR3 amino acids: CASSSRETDTQYF. The CDR3 nucleotides read TGTGCCAGCAGCTCCCGCGAGACAGATACGCAGTATTTT.

CDR3 nucleotide sequence: TGTGCCAGCAGCCCAGGGGCAAATTCCTACGAGCAGTACTTC. Its protein product is CASSPGANSYEQYF. This chain joins TRBV9 and TRBJ2-7; D perhaps matches TRBD1 (6 bases). V lost 4 bases and J 1 base, leaving 12 bases between the germline ends. The CDR3 sequence is 14 residues long. Germline assignment: CDR1 SGDLS and CDR2 YYNGEE.

The CDR3 region is CASSPGPDRSRHSSFYGYTF. CDR3 nucleotides: TGTGCCAGCAGCCCGGGGCCGGACAGGTCTCGACACTCCTCCTTCTATGGCTACACCTTC. This chain links TRBV4-2 with TRBJ1-2, with 7 positions matching TRBD1. From germline, CDR1 is LGHNA and CDR2 YNFKEQ. V dropped 4 bases and J dropped 4; count of bases not matched to a gene: 24. The CDR3 totals 20 residues.

This clone was seen just once. The chain combines TRBV27 with TRBJ1-6; TRBD1 matches at 9 bases. J was trimmed by 9 bases and V by 4 bases; bases with no gene match: 7. This CDR3 spans 15 amino acids. Germline values: CDR1 MNHEY, CDR2 SMNVEV (reference sequence). This chain's CDR3 is CASSWGQGLVSPLHF. The CDR3 DNA follows: TGTGCCAGCAGTTGGGGACAGGGACTAGTTTCACCCCTCCACTTT.

The V call is TRBV2, the J call TRBJ2-5; D tentatively fits TRBD1 or TRBD2 (5 bases each). The CDR3 has 15 residues. Trimming shortened V by 6 bases and J by 5 bases, and 19 bases separated the two germline ends. Per germline, CDR1 SNHLY and CDR2 FYNNEI. The CDR3 sequence is CASSPGLPGLETQYF. CDR3 sequence (DNA): TGTGCCAGCAGCCCGGGGCTACCGGGCTTGGAGACCCAGTACTTC.

This chain connects TRBV25-1 to TRBJ1-2; a possible D gene is TRBD1 (5 bases). V was trimmed by 2 bases and J by 5 bases, leaving 15 bases between them. This CDR3 region has 15 residues. Germline CDR1 is MGHDK and CDR2 is SYGVNS. As DNA, the CDR3 is TGTGCCAGCAGTGAAACAGGTCCGCGTAGATATGGCTACACCTTC. This translates into CASSETGPRRYGYTF.

This rearrangement joins TRBV9 to TRBJ2-1, with 7 bases identical to TRBD1. The germline V gene encodes CDR1 SGDLS and CDR2 YYNGEE. The CDR3 is 14 residues long. The V and J ends lost 3 bases and 2 bases, in that order; junction bases with no gene match: 2. CDR3 residues: CASSDGTAYNEQFF. As DNA, the CDR3 is TGTGCCAGCAGCGACGGGACAGCCTACAATGAGCAGTTCTTC.

A note on this clone: At one end, the junction sequence differs from germline, possibly due to a read error. The chain recombines TRBV2 with TRBJ1-2; TRBD1 might be the D (6 bases). There are 11 residues in the CDR3. Germline V gene lookup returns CDR1 SNHLY and CDR2 FYNNEI. In nucleotides, the CDR3 is TGTGCCAGCAGTGGGACAGACAGGCTGGGCTTC. Translating it yields CASSGTDRLGF.

The rearrangement links TRBV2 to TRBJ2-7; 8 nucleotides match TRBD2. The CDR3 has 12 residues. Trimming cost V 8 bases and J 6 bases; bases outside gene matches: 6. Germline-derived CDR1 and CDR2 are SNHLY and FYNNEI. CDR3 DNA: TGTGCCAGCGCAGGACTAGCCTCCGAGCAGTACTTC. Amino acid sequence: CASAGLASEQYF.

A single count supports this clone. The gene calls are TRBV21-1 and TRBJ1-1; TRBD1, the D gene given by the table, was not confirmed from the DNA. TRBV21-1 is a documented pseudogene. The CDR3 runs 17 residues. This chain's CDR3 is CASSPVPGQGWRGEAFF. DNA of the CDR3: TGTGCCAGCAGCCCTGTCCCGGGACAGGGTTGGAGAGGAGAAGCTTTCTTT.

The chain combines TRBV6-5 with TRBJ2-7, with D perhaps matching TRBD2 (5 bases). V gave up 2 bases and J gave up 0 bases, with 8 bases separating them. This CDR3 is 14 amino acids long. Germline V gene data show CDR1 as MNHEY and CDR2 as SVGAGI. Here the CDR3 reads CASSYGRSSYEQYF. CDR3 coding DNA: TGTGCCAGCAGTTACGGGAGAAGCTCCTACGAGCAGTACTTC.

The V gene is TRBV7-3, the J gene TRBJ2-7; D is uncertain. V lost 5 bases and J 7 bases, leaving 18 bases between the germline ends. The CDR3 has 14 residues. In germline, CDR1 is SGHTA, CDR2 FQGTGA. The CDR3 sequence is CASSPAASSREQYF. In DNA form, the CDR3 reads TGTGCCAGCAGCCCCGCCGCCTCGTCTCGGGAGCAGTACTTC.

CDR3 protein: CASSLSHRRGGGELFF. CDR3 in DNA: TGTGCCAGCAGCTTATCCCATAGGCGGGGAGGCGGGGAGCTGTTTTTT. The gene calls are TRBV11-2 and TRBJ2-2, with TRBD2 as a possible D gene (6 bases). Looked up from germline, CDR1 is SGHAT and CDR2 is FQNNGV. The CDR3 loop spans 16 amino acids. V lost 2 bases and J lost 7, with 17 bases in between.

The gene calls are TRBV7-9 and TRBJ2-7; perhaps D is TRBD1 or TRBD2 (5 bases each). Per the germline V gene, CDR1 is SEHNR and CDR2 is FQNEAQ (reference sequence). The V end was cut by 1 base, the J end by 4 bases, with 8 bases between. CDR3 length equals 13 residues. The CDR3 bases are TGTGCCAGCAGCTTAGGGGACGGTTACGAGCAGTACTTC. Amino acids: CASSLGDGYEQYF.

This chain uses TRBV30 with TRBJ2-3; D is perhaps TRBD1 or TRBD2 (6 bases each). CDR1 is GTSNPN and CDR2 is SVGIG in the germline V gene (reference sequence). V was cut by 0 bases and J by 6 bases, with 10 bases left in between. CDR3 size: 13 residues. The CDR3 nucleotides are TGTGCCTGGAGTGTTAGGGGGGTTGATACGCAGTATTTT. Protein product: CAWSVRGVDTQYF. The variable domain in full, with the rest retrieved from reference TRBV30 and TRBJ2-3, is SQTIHQWPATLVQPVGSPLSLECTVEGTSNPNLYWYRQAAGRGLQLLFYSVGIGQISSEVPQNLSASRPQDRQFILSSKKLLLSDSGFYLCAWSVRGVDTQYFGPGTRLTVL.

The chain employs TRBV9 and TRBJ2-1; TRBD2 matches 8 bases. The V segment lost 2 bases and the J segment 1 base; nucleotides outside the gene matches: 5. Looked up from germline, CDR1 is SGDLS and CDR2 is YYNGEE. This CDR3 is built from 16 residues. The CDR3, as DNA: TGTGCCAGCAGCGTTTTTAGCGGGGTTTCCTACAATGAGCAGTTCTTC. It codes for CASSVFSGVSYNEQFF.

The chain links TRBV19 to TRBJ2-7, with D perhaps assigned TRBD1 or TRBD2 (6 bases each). The CDR3 is made up of 14 amino acids. Trimming removed 1 base at V and 3 bases at J, with 10 bases between. Germline CDR1 is LNHDA and CDR2 is SQIVND (reference sequence). The DNA of the CDR3 is TGTGCCAGTAGTATAGCGGGGGCCGACTACGAGCAGTACTTC. It specifies CASSIAGADYEQYF.

V is TRBV20-1 and J is TRBJ2-7; no reliable D call. V dropped 2 bases and J dropped 7 bases, with 9 bases sitting between them. The CDR3 covers 11 residues. Germline CDR1 is DFQATT and CDR2 is SNEGSKA (reference sequence). The CDR3, as DNA: TGCAGTGCTAGATACGCGTTAGAGCAGTACTTC. Translation: CSARYALEQYF.